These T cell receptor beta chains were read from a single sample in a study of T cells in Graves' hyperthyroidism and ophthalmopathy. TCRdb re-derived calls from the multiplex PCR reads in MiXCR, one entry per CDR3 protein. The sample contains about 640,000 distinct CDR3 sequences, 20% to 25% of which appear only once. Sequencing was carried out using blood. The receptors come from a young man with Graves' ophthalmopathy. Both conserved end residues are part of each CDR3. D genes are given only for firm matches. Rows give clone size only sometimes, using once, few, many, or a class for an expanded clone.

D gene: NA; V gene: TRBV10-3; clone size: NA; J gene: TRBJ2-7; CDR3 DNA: TGTGCCATCAGTGAAGACCGCTACGAGCAGTACTTC; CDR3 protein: CAISEDRYEQYF
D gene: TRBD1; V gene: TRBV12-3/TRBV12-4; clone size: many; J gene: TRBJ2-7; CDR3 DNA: TGTGCCAGCAACTTCGTACGTAGACAGGGGCCGAGCTACGAGCAGTACTTC; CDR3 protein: CASNFVRRQGPSYEQYF
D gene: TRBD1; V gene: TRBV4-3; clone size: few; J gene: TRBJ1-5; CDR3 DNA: TGCGCCAGCAGCGCGGGACAGGGAAGTCAGCCCCAGCATTTT; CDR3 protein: CASSAGQGSQPQHF
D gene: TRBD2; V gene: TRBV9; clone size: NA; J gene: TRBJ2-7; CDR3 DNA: TGTGCCAGCAGCCCCCGTGGTCCACTAGCGGGAGGGCCGGGAGAGCAGTACTTC; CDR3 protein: CASSPRGPLAGGPGEQYF
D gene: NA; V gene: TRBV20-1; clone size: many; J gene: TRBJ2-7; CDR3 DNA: TGCAGTGTCGCCCCGCCCTGGAACGAGCAGTACTTC; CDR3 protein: CSVAPPWNEQYF
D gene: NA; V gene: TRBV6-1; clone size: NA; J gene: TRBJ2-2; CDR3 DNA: TGTGCCAGCAGTGTAGCCGACTTGAACACCGGGGAGCTGTTTTTT; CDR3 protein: CASSVADLNTGELFF
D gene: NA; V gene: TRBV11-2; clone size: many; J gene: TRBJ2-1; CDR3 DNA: TGTGCCAGCAGCTTAGATACGACTAGTGAGCAGTTCTTC; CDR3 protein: CASSLDTTSEQFF
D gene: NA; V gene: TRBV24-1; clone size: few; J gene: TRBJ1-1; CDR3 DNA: TGTGCCACCAGTGACGGGACACGAGAAGCTTTCTTT; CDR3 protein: CATSDGTREAFF
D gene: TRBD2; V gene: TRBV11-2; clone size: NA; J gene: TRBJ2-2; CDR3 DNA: TGTGCCAGCAGCCCGGGACTAGCGGGAGGAGTGAACACCGGGGAGCTGTTTTTT; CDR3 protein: CASSPGLAGGVNTGELFF
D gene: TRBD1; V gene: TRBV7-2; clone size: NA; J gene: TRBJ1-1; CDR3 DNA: TGTGCCAGCAGCTGGGGACAGGGGGCAGTCACTGAAGCTTTCTTT; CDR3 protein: CASSWGQGAVTEAFF
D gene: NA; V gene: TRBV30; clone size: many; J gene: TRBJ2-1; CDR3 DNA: TGTGCCTGGAGGGAGAAAGGGTGGGCTGAGCAGTTCTTC; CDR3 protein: CAWREKGWAEQFF
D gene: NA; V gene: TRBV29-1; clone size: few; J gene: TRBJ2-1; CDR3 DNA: TGCAGCGCCGGAGGCTCAGGGAAGCAGTTCTTC; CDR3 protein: CSAGGSGKQFF
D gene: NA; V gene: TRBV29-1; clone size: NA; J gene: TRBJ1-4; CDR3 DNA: TGCAGCGATGGCGACGCCAGACCCAATGAAAAACTGTTTTTT; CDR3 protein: CSDGDARPNEKLFF
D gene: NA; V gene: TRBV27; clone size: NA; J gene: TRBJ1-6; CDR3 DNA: TGTGCCAGCACCTCAGGCTTCTATAATTCACCCCTCCACTTT; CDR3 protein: CASTSGFYNSPLHF
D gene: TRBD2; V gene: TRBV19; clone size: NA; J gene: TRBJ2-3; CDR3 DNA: TGTGCCAGTAGGGCGGGGGACTATACCACAGATACGCAGTATTTT; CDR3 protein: CASRAGDYTTDTQYF
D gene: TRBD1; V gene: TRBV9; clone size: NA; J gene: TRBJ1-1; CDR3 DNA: TGTGCCAGCAGCGTAGTGGCAGGGGGCGAGAGCACTGAAGCTTTCTTT; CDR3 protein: CASSVVAGGESTEAFF
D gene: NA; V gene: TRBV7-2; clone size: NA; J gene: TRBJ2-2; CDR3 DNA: TGTGCCAGCAGCTTAGCGTTGGTAGGGGAGCTGTTTTTT; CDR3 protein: CASSLALVGELFF
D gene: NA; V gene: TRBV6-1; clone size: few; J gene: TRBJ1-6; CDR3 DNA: TGTGCCAGCACAGTGGGAGACTCACCCCTCCACTTT; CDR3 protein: CASTVGDSPLHF
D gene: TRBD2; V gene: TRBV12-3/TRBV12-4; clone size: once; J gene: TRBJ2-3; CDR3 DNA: TGTGCCAGCAGTTTAAGGCTAGCGGGAGTATTGGATACGCAGTATTTT; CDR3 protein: CASSLRLAGVLDTQYF
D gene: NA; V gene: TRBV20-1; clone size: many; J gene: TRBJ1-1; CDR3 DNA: TGCAGTGCTAGAGATAAAGCGAACACTGAAGCTTTCTTT; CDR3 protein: CSARDKANTEAFF
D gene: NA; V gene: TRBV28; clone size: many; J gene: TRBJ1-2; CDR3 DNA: TGTGCCAGCAGTGCCGGGACACGGAGGGGCTACACCTTC; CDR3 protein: CASSAGTRRGYTF
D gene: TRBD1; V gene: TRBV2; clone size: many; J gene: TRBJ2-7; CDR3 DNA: TGTGCCAGCAGTGGCAGGGGGCGTCTCTACGAGCAGTACTTC; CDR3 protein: CASSGRGRLYEQYF
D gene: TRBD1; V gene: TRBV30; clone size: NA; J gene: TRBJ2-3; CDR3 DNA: TGTGCCTGGAGCCCGGGACAGGGGTTAGATACGCAGTATTTT; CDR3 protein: CAWSPGQGLDTQYF
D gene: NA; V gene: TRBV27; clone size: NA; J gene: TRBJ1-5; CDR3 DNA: TGTGCCAGCAGCCAGGGCGTTTTGGGGCAGCCCCAGCATTTT; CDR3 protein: CASSQGVLGQPQHF
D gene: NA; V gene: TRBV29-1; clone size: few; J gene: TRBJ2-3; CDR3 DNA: TGCAGCGTGGCAGGGGTCGGTACGCAGTATTTT; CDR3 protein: CSVAGVGTQYF
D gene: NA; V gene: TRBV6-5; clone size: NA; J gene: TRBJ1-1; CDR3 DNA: TGTGCCAGCAGTTACCGCCTTGGTGAAGCTTTCTTT; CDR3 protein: CASSYRLGEAFF
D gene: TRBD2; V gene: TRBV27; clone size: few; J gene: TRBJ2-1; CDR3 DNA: TGTGCCAGCAGCTTTCTAATAGCGGGACCCTACAATGAGCAGTTCTTC; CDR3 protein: CASSFLIAGPYNEQFF
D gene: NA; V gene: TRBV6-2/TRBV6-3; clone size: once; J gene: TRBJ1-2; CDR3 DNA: TGTGCCAGCAGTTACTTGGACATCATCTATGGCTACACCTTC; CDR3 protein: CASSYLDIIYGYTF
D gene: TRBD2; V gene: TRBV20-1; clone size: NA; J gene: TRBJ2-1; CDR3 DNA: TGCAGTGCTAGAGATCGAGGGCTAGCGGACTACAATGAGCAGTTCTTC; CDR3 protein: CSARDRGLADYNEQFF
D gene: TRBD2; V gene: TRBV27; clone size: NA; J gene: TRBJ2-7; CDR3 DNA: TGTGCCAGCAGTTTTAGCGGGAGCATCTACGAGCAGTACTTC; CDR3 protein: CASSFSGSIYEQYF
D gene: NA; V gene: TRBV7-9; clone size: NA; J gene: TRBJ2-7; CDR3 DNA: TGTGCCAGCAGCTTAGGTCCAGGGGTCTCCTACGAGCAGTACTTC; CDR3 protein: CASSLGPGVSYEQYF
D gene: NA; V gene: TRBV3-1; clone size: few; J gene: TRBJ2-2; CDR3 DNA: TGTGCCAGCAGCCAAGCGCAAACCCCAGGGAGGTTACGGAACACCGGGGAGCTGTTTTTT; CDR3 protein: CASSQAQTPGRLRNTGELFF
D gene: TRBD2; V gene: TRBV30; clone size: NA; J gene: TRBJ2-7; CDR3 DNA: TGTGCCTGGAGTATTTCCCGGGCTAGCGGACCCTACGAGCAGTACTTC; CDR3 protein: CAWSISRASGPYEQYF
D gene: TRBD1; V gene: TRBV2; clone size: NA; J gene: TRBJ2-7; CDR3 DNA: TGTGCCAGCAATCGGGACAGAAGCTACGAGCAGTACTTC; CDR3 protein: CASNRDRSYEQYF
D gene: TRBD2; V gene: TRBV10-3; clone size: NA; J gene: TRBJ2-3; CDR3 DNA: TGTGCCATCAGTTCTAGCGGGAGAAGGACAGATACGCAGTATTTT; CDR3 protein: CAISSSGRRTDTQYF
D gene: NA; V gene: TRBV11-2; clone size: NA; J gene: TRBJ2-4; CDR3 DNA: TGTGCCAGCAGGATAGGGGGGTTATCCCAAGTGACCATTCAGTACTTC; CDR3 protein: CASRIGGLSQVTIQYF
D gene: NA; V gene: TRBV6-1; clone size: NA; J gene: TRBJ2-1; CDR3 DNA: TGTGCCAGCACCAGTGGTCTCATTAATGAGCAGTTCTTC; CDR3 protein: CASTSGLINEQFF
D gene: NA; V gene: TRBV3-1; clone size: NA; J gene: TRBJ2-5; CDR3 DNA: TGTGCCAGCAGCCAAGGGCCTGTGGCGGGCAGCCAAGAGACCCAGTACTTC; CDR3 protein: CASSQGPVAGSQETQYF
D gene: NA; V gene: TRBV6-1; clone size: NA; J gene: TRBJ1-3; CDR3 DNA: TGTGCCAGCAGAGACTACTCTGGAAACACCATATATTTT; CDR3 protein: CASRDYSGNTIYF
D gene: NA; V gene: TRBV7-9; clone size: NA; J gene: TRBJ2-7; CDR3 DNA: TGTGCCAGCAGCTTAAGGCCCCCAGCTGTTTACGAGCAGTACTTC; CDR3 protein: CASSLRPPAVYEQYF
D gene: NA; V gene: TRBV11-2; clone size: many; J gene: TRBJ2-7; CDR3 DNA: TGTGCCAGCAGCTTACGGGCAGCCTCCTACGAGCAGTACTTC; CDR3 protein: CASSLRAASYEQYF
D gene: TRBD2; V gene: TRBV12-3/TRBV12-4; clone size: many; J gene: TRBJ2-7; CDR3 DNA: TGTGCCAGCAGTCCAACTTTAGCGGGAGGGCCTTACGAGCAGTACTTC; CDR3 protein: CASSPTLAGGPYEQYF
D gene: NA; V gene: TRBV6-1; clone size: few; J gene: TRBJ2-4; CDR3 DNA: TGTGCCAGCAGTGAAGCTGGCCCCATGGATGCGGGAAACATTCAGTACTTC; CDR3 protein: CASSEAGPMDAGNIQYF
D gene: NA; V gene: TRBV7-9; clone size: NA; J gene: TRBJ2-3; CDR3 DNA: TGTGCCAGCAGCGCCCCCTCTGGGAGCACAGATACGCAGTATTTT; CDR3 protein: CASSAPSGSTDTQYF
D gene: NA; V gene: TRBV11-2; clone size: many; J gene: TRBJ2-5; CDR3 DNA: TGTGCCAGCACCGGAGGGGTAGAAGAGACCCAGTACTTC; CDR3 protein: CASTGGVEETQYF
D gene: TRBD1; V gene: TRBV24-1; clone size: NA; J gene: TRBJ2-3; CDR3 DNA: TGTGCCACCAGTGATGCGTCGGGACAGGGGGCAGATACGCAGTATTTT; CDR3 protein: CATSDASGQGADTQYF
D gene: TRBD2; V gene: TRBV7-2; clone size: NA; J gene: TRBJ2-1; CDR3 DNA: TGTGCCAGCAGCCGAGATAGCGGGGGACTCAATGAGCAGTTCTTC; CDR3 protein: CASSRDSGGLNEQFF
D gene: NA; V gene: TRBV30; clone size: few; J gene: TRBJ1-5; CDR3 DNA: TGTGCCTGGAGCGATGGGGGACTGCGCAATCAGCCCCAGCATTTT; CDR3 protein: CAWSDGGLRNQPQHF
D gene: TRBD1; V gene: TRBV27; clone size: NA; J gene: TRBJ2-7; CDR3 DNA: TGTGCCAGCAGTGCCTACAGGGGCCACGAGCAGTACTTC; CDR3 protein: CASSAYRGHEQYF
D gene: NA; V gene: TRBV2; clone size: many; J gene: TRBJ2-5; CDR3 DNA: TGTGCCAGCGGAGGGTTGGGGGAGACCCAGTACTTC; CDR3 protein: CASGGLGETQYF
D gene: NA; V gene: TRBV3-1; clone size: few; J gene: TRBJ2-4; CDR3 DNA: TGTGCCAGCAGCCTGACAGTCTGGGGCGCTGGGAACATTCAGTACTTC; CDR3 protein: CASSLTVWGAGNIQYF
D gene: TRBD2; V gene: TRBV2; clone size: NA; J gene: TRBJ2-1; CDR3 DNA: TGTGCCAGCAGGCAAACAGCGGGAAGTAACTACAATGAGCAGTTCTTC; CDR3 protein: CASRQTAGSNYNEQFF
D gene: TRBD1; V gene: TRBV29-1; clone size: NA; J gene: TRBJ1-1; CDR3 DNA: TGCAGCGGCAGACAGGGGTTCGCTGAAGCTTTCTTT; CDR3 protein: CSGRQGFAEAFF
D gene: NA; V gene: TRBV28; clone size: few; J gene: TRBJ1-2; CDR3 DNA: TGTGCCAGCAGTAGTACAGGGCTCTATGGCTACACCTTC; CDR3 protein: CASSSTGLYGYTF
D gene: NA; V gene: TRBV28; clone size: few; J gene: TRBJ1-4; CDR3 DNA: TGTGCCAGCAGCCAAGGGTTAACTAATGAAAAACTGTTTTTT; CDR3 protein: CASSQGLTNEKLFF
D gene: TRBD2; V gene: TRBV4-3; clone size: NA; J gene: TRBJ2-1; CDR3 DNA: TGCGCCAGCAGCCAAGAGCCTAGCGGGATCTTTGCTGAGCAGTTCTTC; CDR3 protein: CASSQEPSGIFAEQFF
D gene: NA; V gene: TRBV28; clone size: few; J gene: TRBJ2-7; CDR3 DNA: TGTGCCAGCTATTCACAGCGAACCAGCTCCTACGAGCAGTACTTC; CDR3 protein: CASYSQRTSSYEQYF
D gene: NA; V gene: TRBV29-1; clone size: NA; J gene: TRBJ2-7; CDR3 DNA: TGCAGCGTTGGGGGCAGGGTAGGGAAGACGGAGCAGTACTTC; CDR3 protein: CSVGGRVGKTEQYF
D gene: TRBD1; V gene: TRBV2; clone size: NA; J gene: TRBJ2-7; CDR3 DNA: TGTGCCCGAACGGACAGGGTAGGCGAGCAGTACTTC; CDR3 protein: CARTDRVGEQYF